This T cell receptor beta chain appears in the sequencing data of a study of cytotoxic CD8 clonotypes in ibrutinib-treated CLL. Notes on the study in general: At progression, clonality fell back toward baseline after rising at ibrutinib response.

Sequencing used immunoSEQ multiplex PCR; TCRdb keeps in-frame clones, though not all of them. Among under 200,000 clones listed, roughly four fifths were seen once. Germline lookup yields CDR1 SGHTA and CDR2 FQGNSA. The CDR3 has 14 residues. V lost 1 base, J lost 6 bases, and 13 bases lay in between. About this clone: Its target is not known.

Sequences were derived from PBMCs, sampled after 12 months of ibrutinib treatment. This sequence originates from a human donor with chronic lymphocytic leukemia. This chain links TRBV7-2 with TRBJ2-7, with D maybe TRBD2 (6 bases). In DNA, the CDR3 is TGTGCCAGCAGCTTAGGGTCTGGGGGACTCGAGCAGTACTTC. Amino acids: CASSLGSGGLEQYF.